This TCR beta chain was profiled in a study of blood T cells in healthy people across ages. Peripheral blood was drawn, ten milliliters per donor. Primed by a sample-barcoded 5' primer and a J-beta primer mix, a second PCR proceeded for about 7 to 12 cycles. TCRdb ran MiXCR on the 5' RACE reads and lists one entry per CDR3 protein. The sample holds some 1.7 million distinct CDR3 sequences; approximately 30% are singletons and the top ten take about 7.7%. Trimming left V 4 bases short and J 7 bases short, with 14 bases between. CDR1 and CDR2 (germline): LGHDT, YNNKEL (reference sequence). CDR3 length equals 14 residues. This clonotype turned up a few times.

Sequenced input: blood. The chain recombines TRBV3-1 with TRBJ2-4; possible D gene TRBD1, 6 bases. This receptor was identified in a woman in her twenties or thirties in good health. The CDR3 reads CASSPQGLLNIQYF. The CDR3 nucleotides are TGTGCCAGCAGCCCCCAGGGGTTGTTGAACATTCAGTACTTC.